The 25 T cell receptor beta chains below were found in one sample sequenced in a study of beta chain features in type 1 diabetes. Findings of the study overall: When Type 1 diabetes patients were examined, their TCRB CDR3s proved moderately but significantly shorter in all four CD4+ subsets.

The antigens for these receptors are not known. cDNA synthesis used the whole RNA isolate, giving expressed TCRB sequences. The method was immunoSEQ multiplex PCR; TCRdb's version includes in-frame clones alone and lacks a portion of them. The sample yields some 290,000 clones, roughly 25% seen once. Sequenced material: naive CD4+ T cells from blood. These receptors originate from a woman in her thirties with type 1 diabetes.

CDR3 region: CSVDEQDSYNEQFF. CDR3 nucleotides: TGCAGCGTTGATGAGCAGGACTCCTACAATGAGCAGTTCTTC. V usage is TRBV29-1 and J usage is TRBJ2-1; D not certain. Germline V gives CDR1 SQVTM, CDR2 ANQGSEA. The CDR3 is made up of 14 amino acids. V was clipped by 3 bases and J by 0 bases, with 9 bases between them.

V usage is TRBV5-1 and J usage is TRBJ2-1; possible D gene TRBD2, 6 bases. In germline, CDR1 is SGHRS, CDR2 YFSETQ. The CDR3 has 11 residues. V was shortened by 5 bases and J by 9 bases, with 9 bases between the two germline ends. In DNA, the CDR3 is TGCGCCAGCAGACGGGAGACTGAGCAGTTCTTC. It yields the protein CASRRETEQFF.

The chain couples TRBV7-2 to TRBJ2-4; no clear D gene. Deletions cut 1 base from V and 1 base from J, with 5 bases between. In germline, CDR1 is SGHTA, CDR2 FQGNSA. The CDR3 runs to 14 residues. The CDR3 region has the DNA TGTGCCAGCAGCTTAGGGGCGGCCAAAAACATTCAGTACTTC. Amino acids: CASSLGAAKNIQYF. The full variable domain, in which reference TRBV7-2 and TRBJ2-4 provide the parts outside the CDR3, is GAGVSQSPSNKVTEKGKDVELRCDPISGHTALYWYRQSLGQGLEFLIYFQGNSAPDKSGLPSDRFSAERTGGSVSTLTIQRTQQEDSAVYLCASSLGAAKNIQYFGAGTRLSVL.

In DNA, the CDR3 is TGTGCCAGCAGCCCACAGAGCACAGATACGCAGTATTTT. Translation gives CASSPQSTDTQYF. The V call is TRBV5-4, the J call TRBJ2-3; D unresolved. Germline V gives CDR1 SGHNT, CDR2 YYREEE (reference sequence). The CDR3 runs 13 residues. Between the trimmed V and J ends, which lost 4 bases and 0 bases, there was a span of 6 bases.

This clone was seen a handful of times. The V call is TRBV30, the J call TRBJ1-5, with D unresolved. This CDR3 comprises 14 residues. Germline V gene lookup returns CDR1 GTSNPN and CDR2 SVGIG (reference sequence). V was shortened by 2 bases and J by 4 bases, with 12 bases between the two germline ends. CDR3 in DNA: TGTGCCTGGAGTACACCGCCGGGGAATCAGCCCCAGCATTTT. Protein sequence: CAWSTPPGNQPQHF.

In DNA form, the CDR3 reads TGTGCCTGGAGTGTGCAGGCCTCCTACGAGCAGTACTTC. Translated, it gives CAWSVQASYEQYF. This rearrangement joins TRBV30 to TRBJ2-7, with no clear D. V was shortened by 0 bases and J by 0 bases, with 6 bases between the two germline ends. CDR3 size: 13 residues. Per the germline V gene, CDR1 is GTSNPN and CDR2 is SVGIG (reference sequence).

The chain is built from TRBV30 and TRBJ1-5; D gene unclear. The ends were cut back, 1 base at V and 0 bases at J, with 4 bases in the middle. Germline CDR1 and CDR2: GTSNPN and SVGIG (reference sequence). CDR3 length equals 13 residues. In DNA form, the CDR3 reads TGTGCCTGGAGTGAATATAGCAATCAGCCCCAGCATTTT. Its protein product is CAWSEYSNQPQHF. The whole variable domain, filled in from reference TRBV30 and TRBJ1-5, reads SQTIHQWPATLVQPVGSPLSLECTVEGTSNPNLYWYRQAAGRGLQLLFYSVGIGQISSEVPQNLSASRPQDRQFILSSKKLLLSDSGFYLCAWSEYSNQPQHFGDGTRLSIL.

The V call is TRBV28, the J call TRBJ2-7; TRBD2 is a possible D gene (5 bases). The CDR3 extends over 15 amino acids. Germline lookup yields CDR1 MDHEN and CDR2 SYDVKM. V was cut by 6 bases and J by 6 bases, with 21 bases left in between. The CDR3 bases are TGTGCCAGCAGCCCGCGTGACGGGGTCTTCGGCGAGCAGTACTTC. Protein: CASSPRDGVFGEQYF. The variable domain in full, completed from reference TRBV28 and TRBJ2-7, reads DVKVTQSSRYLVKRTGEKVFLECVQDMDHENMFWYRQDPGLGLRLIYFSYDVKMKEKGDIPEGYSVSREKKERFSLILESASTNQTSMYLCASSPRDGVFGEQYFGPGTRLTVT.

This clone was seen more than once but under ten times. The chain carries TRBV5-4 and TRBJ2-1; 12 nucleotides align to TRBD2. Per the germline V gene, CDR1 is SGHNT and CDR2 is YYREEE (reference sequence). The CDR3 length is 16 residues. V dropped 4 bases and J dropped 8; count of bases not matched to a gene: 10. CDR3 sequence: CASSPQTSGSWHEQFF. CDR3 sequence (DNA): TGTGCCAGCAGCCCCCAGACTAGCGGGAGTTGGCATGAGCAGTTCTTC.

This clone was observed a few times. V usage is TRBV30 and J usage is TRBJ1-5; D is unclear. The CDR3 has 17 residues. V gave up 3 bases and J gave up 2 bases, with 20 bases separating them. Germline V gives CDR1 GTSNPN, CDR2 SVGIG (reference sequence). The CDR3 protein is CAWSVMAGKLGNQPQHF. CDR3 nucleotide sequence: TGTGCCTGGAGCGTGATGGCAGGAAAACTGGGCAATCAGCCCCAGCATTTT.

This sequence joins TRBV7-2 and TRBJ2-3; the match to TRBD2 covers 11 bases. Per germline, CDR1 SGHTA and CDR2 FQGNSA. V was pared by 5 bases and J by 1 base, with 5 bases of the junction left unmatched. There are 16 residues in the CDR3. For the CDR3, the DNA is TGTGCCAGCAGCCCCCAACTAGCGGGGGGCACAGATACGCAGTATTTT. It is translated as CASSPQLAGGTDTQYF.

This clone was counted a few times. This rearrangement joins TRBV30 to TRBJ1-3, with TRBD1 as a possible D gene (6 bases). Germline CDR1 and CDR2: GTSNPN and SVGIG (reference sequence). Between the trimmed V and J ends, which lost 4 bases and 0 bases, there was a span of 19 bases. The CDR3 spans 17 residues. The CDR3 reads CAWTTGYTLDSGNTIYF. The CDR3 DNA is TGTGCCTGGACGACAGGATACACCTTGGACTCTGGAAACACCATATATTTT.

This clone was seen more than once but under ten times. The V call is TRBV28, the J call TRBJ2-1; the match to TRBD2 covers 8 bases. The germline V gene has CDR1 MDHEN and CDR2 SYDVKM. With V trimmed by 7 bases and J by 0 bases, 2 bases remained unmatched. The CDR3 has 14 amino acids. CDR3 sequence reads: CASMSGSSYNEQFF. The DNA of the CDR3 is TGTGCCAGCATGAGCGGGAGCTCCTACAATGAGCAGTTCTTC.

Details on this clone: At one of its ends the junction is not consistent with the germline gene, which may arise from a read error. The gene calls are TRBV7-7 and TRBJ2-3; no reliable D call. From germline, CDR1 is SSHAT and CDR2 FNYEAQ (reference sequence). The CDR3 spans 13 residues. The CDR3 loop is CASSLGRTDTQYF. The CDR3, as DNA: TGTGCTAGCAGCTTAGGGCGCACAGATACGCAGTATTTT. Looking up the rest from reference TRBV7-7 and TRBJ2-3 gives the full variable domain: GAGVSQSPRYKVTKRGQDVTLRCDPISSHATLYWYQQALGQGPEFLTYFNYEAQPDKSGLPSDRFSAERPEGSISTLTIQRTEQRDSAMYRCASSLGRTDTQYFGPGTRLTVL.

The chain combines TRBV18 with TRBJ2-7; 9 nucleotides agree with TRBD1. This CDR3 has 14 residues. J gave up 5 bases and V 4 bases, and 6 bases lay outside the gene matches. Germline CDR1 and CDR2: KGHSH and LQKENI. The CDR3 sequence: CASSLSGTGNEQYF. The CDR3 DNA is TGTGCCAGCTCACTCTCCGGGACAGGGAACGAGCAGTACTTC. Looking up the rest from reference TRBV18 and TRBJ2-7 gives the full variable domain: NAGVMQNPRHLVRRRGQEARLRCSPMKGHSHVYWYRQLPEEGLKFMVYLQKENIIDESGMPKERFSAEFPKEGPSILRIQQVVRGDSAAYFCASSLSGTGNEQYFGPGTRLTVT.

The chain couples TRBV9 to TRBJ1-1; D uncertain. The V gene's germline CDR1 is SGDLS and CDR2 YYNGEE. V lost 2 bases, J lost 3 bases, and 11 bases lay in between. CDR3 length equals 14 residues. DNA for the CDR3: TGTGCCAGCAGCGTGAGACCGGAGGACACTGAAGCTTTCTTT. Translated, it gives CASSVRPEDTEAFF.

The genes are TRBV9 and TRBJ2-7; 9 positions agree with TRBD2. CDR1 is SGDLS and CDR2 is YYNGEE in the germline V gene. The CDR3 spans 15 residues. V lost 6 bases, J lost 2 bases, and 9 bases stayed unmatched. CDR3 protein: CASTQGAGGPYEQYF. CDR3 nucleotides: TGTGCCAGCACCCAAGGGGCGGGAGGGCCCTACGAGCAGTACTTC.

The table lists this clone with a few counts. The J gene is TRBJ1-2, the V gene TRBV29-1; D possibly corresponds to TRBD1 (6 bases). CDR3 size: 13 residues. From germline, CDR1 is SQVTM and CDR2 ANQGSEA. Trimming removed 7 bases from V and 4 bases from J, with 16 bases in between. The CDR3 region has the DNA TGCAGCGCTGCTCCAGGGGTACTCTATGGCTACACCTTC. Its protein is CSAAPGVLYGYTF.

The V and J genes are TRBV2 and TRBJ1-5; 8 bases match TRBD1. CDR1 is SNHLY, CDR2 FYNNEI, per germline. This CDR3 has 14 amino acids. Trimming removed 5 bases from V and 5 bases from J; junction bases left unmatched: 5. The chain's CDR3 is CASSSQGGDQPQHF. CDR3 DNA sequence: TGTGCCAGCAGTTCACAGGGGGGCGATCAGCCCCAGCATTTT.

J is TRBJ2-2 and V is TRBV2; 11 bases align to TRBD2. After removal of 3 bases from V and 5 bases from J, the junction contained 2 bases not matched to a gene. CDR1 is SNHLY and CDR2 is FYNNEI in the germline V gene. This CDR3 is 15 amino acids long. The CDR3 spells CASSERTSGTGELFF. The CDR3 nucleotides are TGTGCCAGCAGTGAGAGGACTAGCGGGACCGGGGAGCTGTTTTTT.

This chain connects TRBV10-3 to TRBJ2-5; 8 bases are a match to TRBD2. After removal of 3 bases from V and 2 bases from J, the junction contained 14 bases not matched to a gene. CDR3 length: 18 residues. Germline V CDR1 and CDR2: ENHRY, SYGVKD. The CDR3 is CAISDAGSTSGQQETQYF. The CDR3, as DNA: TGTGCCATCAGTGACGCGGGGAGTACTAGCGGACAACAAGAGACCCAGTACTTC.

The V gene is TRBV7-9, the J gene TRBJ1-5; 7 positions match TRBD1. This CDR3 region has 13 residues. With 4 bases clipped from V and 7 bases from J, the junction kept 4 bases outside the gene matches. Germline V CDR1 and CDR2: SEHNR, FQNEAQ (reference sequence). Written as DNA, the CDR3 is TGTGCCAGCAGCTATACAGGGGAACAGCCCCAGCATTTT. As protein: CASSYTGEQPQHF.

This chain connects TRBV27 to TRBJ1-2; D remains unclear. The CDR3 is 13 residues long. V was cut by 3 bases and J by 6 bases, with 11 bases left in between. Germline V gives CDR1 MNHEY, CDR2 SMNVEV (reference sequence). In DNA form, the CDR3 reads TGTGCCAGCAGTTTTAGCGGGTCCGATGGCTACACCTTC. It encodes CASSFSGSDGYTF.

This clone was counted between two and nine times. The CDR3 nucleotides are TGTGCCAGCAGCATCTCTAGCGTCCCTGAGACCCAGTACTTC. This sequence encodes CASSISSVPETQYF. The chain couples TRBV9 to TRBJ2-5, with D possibly matching TRBD2 (6 bases). Germline V lookup: CDR1 SGDLS, CDR2 YYNGEE. Trimming removed 4 bases at V and 5 bases at J, with 15 bases between. The CDR3 sequence is 14 residues long.

This clone turned up a few times. For the CDR3, the DNA is TGCAGCGTTGAAGAAGCCTGGGATACGCAGTATTTT. It yields the protein CSVEEAWDTQYF. This sequence joins TRBV29-1 and TRBJ2-3; D is unresolved. Germline values: CDR1 SQVTM, CDR2 ANQGSEA. V lost 0 bases, J lost 6 bases, and 7 bases lay in between. The CDR3 spans 12 residues.